This TCR beta chain was retrieved from a study of blood T cell repertoires in COVID-19. Study details: Specimens from acute and convalescent COVID-19 originated in the United States, Italy and Spain. In each case, the material was cDNA or gDNA derived from T cells, B-cell-depleted T cells, or PBMCs.

This clone was recorded only once. Per the authors' pipeline: From reference gene primer amplification, estimates of nucleated cell counts were derived. The repertoire was sequenced with immunoSEQ multiplex PCR; TCRdb's copy has only in-frame clones and lacks some. Clone size and the V and J calls come from that table; the DNA yielded D and trimming. The sample lists some 400,000 clones, around nine tenths occurring once. Germline CDR1 is SGDLS and CDR2 is YYNGEE. This CDR3 spans 14 amino acids. Trimming removed 0 bases at V and 6 bases at J, with 10 bases between. The chain links TRBV9 to TRBJ2-1; weak D call: TRBD2 (7 bases). The sequence derives from a human donor in a cohort sampled during active COVID-19. The source material was peripheral blood. The CDR3 sequence is CASSVGGGPNEQFF. The DNA for the CDR3 is TGTGCCAGCAGCGTAGGGGGGGGCCCCAATGAGCAGTTCTTC.